Reported below is one T cell receptor beta chain. Antigen specificity is unknown. Peripheral blood came from all dose cohorts at three timepoints. This record belongs to a study of OX40 agonist ivuxolimab in advanced cancers. For the study at large: Patients received ivuxolimab, an agonistic anti-OX40 (CD134) antibody.

Libraries were prepared by immunoSEQ multiplex PCR; TCRdb keeps only in-frame clonotypes and omits some of them. Of 40,000 to 50,000 clones in the sample, approximately 80% were seen once. General study results and limits: At 0.1 to 3.0 mg/kg, clonal expansion of CD4+ and CD8+ blood T cells had occurred by week 6.

Germline assignment: CDR1 SNHLY and CDR2 FYNNEI. Trimming left V 6 bases short and J 7 bases short, with 18 bases between. CDR3 length: 14 amino acids. The chain uses TRBV2 and TRBJ1-2, with D tentatively TRBD1 (5 bases). This clonotype was sampled from an adult with an advanced solid tumor such as melanoma, head and neck, liver or kidney cancer. Specimen: CD4+ or CD8+ T cells sorted from blood, collected in a trial of the OX40 agonist ivuxolimab. This chain's CDR3 is CASRADGRRGGYTF. The CDR3 DNA follows: TGTGCCAGCAGAGCGGACGGGCGAAGGGGTGGCTACACCTTC.